What follows are 12 T cell receptor beta chains derived from one specimen sequenced in a study of T-cell reconstitution after alpha-beta-depleted transplantation in children. The authors prepared the TCRbeta library with unique molecular identifiers. MiXCR, run by TCRdb on the PCR reads, gives a single entry per CDR3 protein. The data hold more than 85,000 distinct CDR3 sequences, with approximately 6% observed a single time. The starting material was PBMCs, mostly from graft donor cells, obtained 60 days after TCRalphabeta/CD19-depleted stem cell transplant. The source of these receptors is a female patient aged 2 to 10 who had a stem cell transplant for Fanconi anemia, so the T cells may come from the graft donor.

Many counts were recorded for this clonotype. In DNA form, the CDR3 reads TGCGCCAGCAGCTTAACAGGGTTAGAATACTTC. It specifies CASSLTGLEYF. J is TRBJ2-5 and V is TRBV5-1, with a possible D match to TRBD1 (6 bases). Trimming took 2 bases from V and 14 from J, leaving 13 bases between them. CDR3 length equals 11 residues. CDR1 is SGHRS and CDR2 is YFSETQ in the germline V gene.

This clonotype was seen repeatedly, ten times or more. V usage is TRBV28 and J usage is TRBJ2-7, with 10 bases identical to TRBD1. This CDR3 is 14 amino acids long. Germline loops: CDR1 MDHEN, CDR2 SYDVKM. The V segment lost 6 bases and the J segment 6 bases; nucleotides outside the gene matches: 8. In DNA form, the CDR3 reads TGTGCCAGCAGGAGTCCCGGGACAGGGGTCGAGCAGTACTTC. It codes for CASRSPGTGVEQYF.

This clonotype has ten or more counts. V and J are TRBV12-3 or TRBV12-4 and TRBJ2-5; possible D gene TRBD2, 5 bases. Between the trimmed V and J ends, which lost 4 bases and 5 bases, there was a span of 11 bases. The length of the CDR3 is 13 residues. The CDR3 region is CASSYRGEETQYF. The CDR3 DNA follows: TGTGCCAGCAGTTATCGGGGTGAGGAGACCCAGTACTTC.

At least ten counts were recorded for this clonotype. J is TRBJ2-2 and V is TRBV30, with TRBD2 matching 7 bases. The V gene's germline CDR1 is GTSNPN and CDR2 SVGIG (reference sequence). This CDR3 comprises 15 residues. The J segment lost 1 base and the V segment lost 4 bases, leaving 6 bases of the junction unmatched. The CDR3 DNA reads TGTGCCTGGACTGGCGGGGAGGGGAACACCGGGGAGCTGTTTTTT. This translates into CAWTGGEGNTGELFF. Filled out from reference TRBV30 and TRBJ2-2, the complete variable domain reads SQTIHQWPATLVQPVGSPLSLECTVEGTSNPNLYWYRQAAGRGLQLLFYSVGIGQISSEVPQNLSASRPQDRQFILSSKKLLLSDSGFYLCAWTGGEGNTGELFFGEGSRLTVL.

This clonotype was seen many times. DNA of the CDR3: TGTGCCAGCAGCTTACTCCTTCTCTACAATGAGCAGTTCTTC. Its translation: CASSLLLLYNEQFF. The gene calls are TRBV7-2 and TRBJ2-1; D not resolved. V was trimmed by 2 bases and J by 3 bases, leaving 8 bases between them. The CDR3 runs to 14 residues. Per the germline V gene, CDR1 is SGHTA and CDR2 is FQGNSA.

The chain has TRBV3-1 and TRBJ2-7; 12 positions agree with TRBD2. The CDR3 contains 15 residues. V was pared by 9 bases and J by 9 bases, with 15 bases of the junction left unmatched. CDR1 is LGHDT, CDR2 YNNKEL, per germline (reference sequence). The CDR3 reads CASGSTSGSPGGQYF. The CDR3 region has the DNA TGTGCCAGTGGGTCGACTAGCGGGAGCCCCGGGGGGCAGTACTTC.

This clonotype was recorded many times. The V and J genes are TRBV11-2 and TRBJ2-7; D call uncertain. The germline gives CDR1 SGHAT, CDR2 FQNNGV. V was clipped by 3 bases and J by 4 bases, with 13 bases between them. This CDR3 spans 14 amino acids. CDR3 sequence reads: CASSLNRLLYEQYF. Written as DNA, the CDR3 is TGTGCCAGCAGCTTGAACAGACTCCTATACGAGCAGTACTTC. The variable domain in full, with the rest retrieved from reference TRBV11-2 and TRBJ2-7, is EAGVAQSPRYKIIEKRQSVAFWCNPISGHATLYWYQQILGQGPKLLIQFQNNGVVDDSQLPKDRFSAERLKGVDSTLKIQPAKLEDSAVYLCASSLNRLLYEQYFGPGTRLTVT.

There are many counts of this clonotype. J is TRBJ2-3 and V is TRBV6-6; D is possibly TRBD1 or TRBD2 (6 bases each). Per the germline V gene, CDR1 is MNHNY and CDR2 is SVGAGI (reference sequence). Trimming cost V 4 bases and J 8 bases, with 13 bases left between them. This CDR3 region has 13 residues. The CDR3 nucleotides read TGTGCCAGCAGTTTAATAGGGGGAGGTACGCAGTATTTT. Translated: CASSLIGGGTQYF.

This chain connects TRBV3-1 to TRBJ2-1; no firm D call. CDR1 is LGHDT, CDR2 YNNKEL, per germline (reference sequence). V lost 4 bases and J lost 8, with 21 bases in between. This CDR3 has 16 residues. CDR3 region: CASSPRLGSAWDEQFF. CDR3 in DNA: TGTGCCAGCAGCCCCCGACTCGGGTCGGCTTGGGATGAGCAGTTCTTC.

This clonotype has at least ten counts. The rearrangement joins TRBV30 to TRBJ2-7, with a tentative D call TRBD2 (6 bases). V lost 7 bases, J lost 4 bases, and 17 bases lay in between. Germline V gene lookup returns CDR1 GTSNPN and CDR2 SVGIG (reference sequence). The CDR3 sequence is 13 residues long. CDR3 amino acids: CASNPGRGYEQYF. Written as DNA, the CDR3 is TGTGCCTCCAACCCCGGGAGAGGGTACGAGCAGTACTTC.

This clonotype has more than one count but fewer than ten. The chain is built from TRBV5-1 and TRBJ2-5; 8 bases are a match to TRBD2. V dropped 4 bases and J dropped 2; count of bases not matched to a gene: 4. This CDR3 comprises 14 residues. Per germline, CDR1 SGHRS and CDR2 YFSETQ. The CDR3: CASSHSGVQETQYF. In nucleotides, the CDR3 is TGCGCCAGCAGCCATAGCGGGGTTCAAGAGACCCAGTACTTC.

Many counts were recorded for this clonotype. The rearrangement links TRBV3-1 to TRBJ1-1; D uncertain. Germline assignment: CDR1 LGHDT and CDR2 YNNKEL (reference sequence). V lost 7 bases to trimming and J lost 4 bases, with 16 bases between them. This CDR3 contains 14 residues. This CDR3 is CASMPYSRSTEAFF. CDR3 DNA: TGTGCCAGCATGCCTTATAGTAGGAGCACTGAAGCTTTCTTT.